The present entry profiles one TCR beta chain with its context. Its cognate antigen is unknown. The sample is drawn from a study of shared clonotypes between healthy human individuals. General study results and limits: For naive CD4 cells, approximately 4.8% of clonotypes were shared across a few donors. Naive subsets generally exceeded memory subsets in estimated richness.

TCRdb's table, derived via immunoSEQ multiplex PCR, lists solely in-frame clones and lacks some. The sample records some 2 million clones, approximately 95% being singletons. Germline lookup yields CDR1 WSHSY and CDR2 SAAADI. The CDR3 contains 16 residues. V lost 6 bases and J 4 bases, leaving 22 bases between the germline ends. Naive CD8 cells lacked CD45RO and underwent positive selection for CCR7, leaving out terminally differentiated effector memory CD45RA+ cells. This TCR derives from a young man in good health. The J gene is TRBJ2-7, the V gene TRBV10-2; tentative D call: TRBD2 (6 bases). Sequencing input: naive CD8+ T cells sorted from blood. The CDR3: CASSPKTGARTYEQYF. Written as DNA, the CDR3 is TGCGCCAGCAGCCCTAAAACGGGAGCGCGGACGTACGAGCAGTACTTC.